This T cell receptor (beta chain) was profiled in a study of T cells after somatic rescue of genetic block. Sequencing used immunoSEQ multiplex PCR; TCRdb keeps in-frame clones, though not all of them. The table lists fewer than 15,000 clones, about 65% of them singletons. The CDR3 is 14 amino acids. V was shortened by 1 base and J by 7 bases, with 13 bases between the two germline ends. CDR1 LNHDA and CDR2 SQIVND come from the germline V gene (reference sequence). What was sequenced was peripheral blood mononuclear cells (PBMCs). The V and J genes are TRBV19 and TRBJ2-5; the D is unclear. The sequence was collected from a boy aged 5 to 17. The CDR3, as DNA: TGTGCCAGTAGTATAGGGGAAAGCACGTGGACCCAGTACTTC. Translated, it gives CASSIGESTWTQYF.